The T cell receptor (beta chain) under discussion was sequenced for a study of blood T cell repertoires in COVID-19. Study background: The analysed material was cDNA or gDNA that came from T cells, B-cell-depleted T cells, or PBMCs.

In the original workflow: Amplification of reference gene primers was used by the study to estimate nucleated cell counts. Sequencing was performed with immunoSEQ multiplex PCR; in TCRdb, only in-frame clones are kept and a portion is missing. That table gives V, J and clone size, and the DNA gave D and trimming. The sample has around 34,000 clones, approximately 78% seen once. CDR1 and CDR2 (germline): MDHEN, SYDVKM. The V segment lost 6 bases and the J segment 5 bases; nucleotides outside the gene matches: 2. The CDR3 contains 13 residues. Material: peripheral blood. This clonotype originated in a man at least 80 years old with active or convalescent COVID-19. The V and J genes are TRBV28 and TRBJ1-5, with TRBD1 identical over 9 bases. CDR3 bases: TGTGCCAGCAGGGGACAGGGACATCAGCCCCAGCATTTT. Translated, it gives CASRGQGHQPQHF.